Sequencing of this T cell receptor (beta chain) was carried out in a study of CD4 T cells in relation to SARS-CoV-2 and coronaviruses (dated by TCRdb to 2020 to 2022). For the study in its entirety: A median age of 38.5 years, with a range of about 21 to 80 years, was recorded for the full convalescent cohort of over 9 patients. Of the 12 convalescent patients, 8 were male and 4 were female, and two of the subjects were Hispanic. Shared crossreactive spike epitopes were mapped to their HLA restriction using patient-derived lymphoblastoid cell lines. The study assessed, at the TCR clonotype level, memory CD4+ T cell crossreactivity between SARS-CoV-2 and common cold coronavirus spike proteins. Samples from three pre-COVID donors and the naive versus memory experiments were sequenced with the Adaptive Biotechnologies TCR-sequencing kit; other data were Illumina-based. A different, Illumina-based TCR-beta assay was used to sequence expansion assays from other donors in the study.

What the work shows at the level of the full study, not this receptor alone: Crossreactive clones showed significantly weaker SARS-CoV-2-driven expansion than monoreactive clones, consistent with antigenic imprinting. Sequencing of naive versus memory cells indicated that the assay detects memory recall responses, not primary responses primed during culture. No donor contributed both pre-pandemic and post-infection samples, which limited tracing the source of pre-existing responses. Since the crossreactivity analysis centred on spike protein, crossreactivity against other viral proteins was not assessed. Memory CD4+ clonotypes crossrecognizing SARS-CoV-2 and at least one common cold coronavirus spike were found in 55% to 75% of donors. The study was limited by small numbers of patients and tested TCRs.

On this clone itself: This receptor's antigen is unknown. Per-nucleotide qualities are absent, and no much larger clonotype sits a single base away.

Naive and memory CD4+ T cells were separated from cryopreserved PBMCs by CD4 enrichment followed by EasySep naive CD4+ T cell enrichment. Ficoll-Paque PLUS gradient centrifugation was used to isolate PBMCs from either whole blood or leukapheresis product. PBMCs were either cryopreserved at -140°C or used fresh in the expansion assay. The QIAamp Micro DNA Kit was used to extract genomic DNA from the CD4+ T cells. Between the V and J ends, shortened by 2 bases and 1 base respectively, the junction contains 5 bases. Counted from cysteine to phenylalanine, this CDR3 has 13 amino acids. The sequence is cut down to CDR3 DNA, 39 bases in frame from base 1. The germline V gene provides CDR1 KGHSH and CDR2 LQKENI. Uncultured naive and memory CD4+ T cell DNA received deep-resolution immunoSEQ TCR-beta sequencing. Regarding the original processing steps: During preprocessing, nonproductive sequences were removed, as were CDR3s that did not start with C, did not end with F or W, or were shorter than 7 amino acids. Cultured and uncultured naive and memory CD4+ repertoires were searched for previously identified spike- and CEF-reactive CDR3s. After three terminal residues were trimmed from each end, CDR3 homology was quantified as pairwise Levenshtein distance using the stringdist R package. In TCRdb, the immuneACCESS table is reduced to in-frame sequences with V and J assigned. These tables do not hold every clone; where another copy was compared, an unresolved V gene accounts for under half, and the others remain unexplained. D and trimming come from the DNA, and the V and J calls and clone size come from that table. The sample data list 35,000 to 40,000 clones, and 80% to 90% of these were observed just once. Roughly 3% of the sample is taken by the ten largest.

Here the chain combines TRBV18 and TRBJ1-1, with the D gene not confidently named. The receptor was derived from an adult with COVID-19. Sequenced sample: memory CD4+ T cells from PBMCs. According to the study, the label for this sample's cell subset or site signals: memory (non-naive) CD4+ T cells. The nucleotide sequence is TGTGCCAGCTCACCAGGTCAGAACACTGAAGCTTTCTTT. This gives the protein CASSPGQNTEAFF.